This T cell receptor (beta chain) was profiled in a study of cytomegalovirus exposure and HLA in healthy donors. The CDR3 runs 15 residues. Germline CDR1 is MNHEY and CDR2 is SVGAGI. Deletions cut 1 base from V and 3 bases from J, with 11 bases between. Primers: 60 Vbeta forward and 13 Jbeta reverse. The table came from immunoSEQ multiplex PCR; TCRdb's copy has only in-frame clones and leaves some out. This table has over 200,000 clones, over 75% appearing once. Whole-study findings and limits: When analyzed later, the rates of TCR association showed variation by HLA locus, with DRB1 the most and HLA-C the fewest. In a later analysis, a missense DCLRE1C variant was linked to TCR beta V- and J-gene trimming.

Healthy bone marrow donors made up the cohort. To note about this clone: Its antigen is not known.

V gene TRBV6-5 combines with J gene TRBJ2-3; D not certain. The specimen was PBMCs. This sequence originates from a human donor in good health. CDR3 coding DNA: TGTGCCAGCAGTTACTTGGGTCGGCGGACAGATACGCAGTATTTT. Residues: CASSYLGRRTDTQYF.